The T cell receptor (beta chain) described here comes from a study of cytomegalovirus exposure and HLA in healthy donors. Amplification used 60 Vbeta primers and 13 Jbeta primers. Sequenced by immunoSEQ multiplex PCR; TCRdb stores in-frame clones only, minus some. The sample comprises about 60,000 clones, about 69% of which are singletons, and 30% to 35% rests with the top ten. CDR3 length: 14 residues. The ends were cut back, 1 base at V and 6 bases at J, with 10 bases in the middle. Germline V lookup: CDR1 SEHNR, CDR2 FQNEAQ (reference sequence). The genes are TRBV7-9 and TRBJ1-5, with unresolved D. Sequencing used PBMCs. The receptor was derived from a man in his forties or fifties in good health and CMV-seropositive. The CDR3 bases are TGTGCCAGCAGCTTAGACGGCGGAGGTCAGCCCCAGCATTTT. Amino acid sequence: CASSLDGGGQPQHF.